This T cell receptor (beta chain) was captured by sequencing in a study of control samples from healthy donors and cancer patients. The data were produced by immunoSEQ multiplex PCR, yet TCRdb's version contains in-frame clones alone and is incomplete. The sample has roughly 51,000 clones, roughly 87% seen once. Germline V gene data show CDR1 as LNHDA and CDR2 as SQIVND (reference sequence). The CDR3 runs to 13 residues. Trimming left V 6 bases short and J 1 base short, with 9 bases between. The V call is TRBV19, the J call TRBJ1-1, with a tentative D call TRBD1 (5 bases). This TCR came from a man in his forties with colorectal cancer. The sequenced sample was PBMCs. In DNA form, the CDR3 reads TGTGCCAGTAGGACGGGGCGGAACACTGAAGCTTTCTTT. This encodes CASRTGRNTEAFF.